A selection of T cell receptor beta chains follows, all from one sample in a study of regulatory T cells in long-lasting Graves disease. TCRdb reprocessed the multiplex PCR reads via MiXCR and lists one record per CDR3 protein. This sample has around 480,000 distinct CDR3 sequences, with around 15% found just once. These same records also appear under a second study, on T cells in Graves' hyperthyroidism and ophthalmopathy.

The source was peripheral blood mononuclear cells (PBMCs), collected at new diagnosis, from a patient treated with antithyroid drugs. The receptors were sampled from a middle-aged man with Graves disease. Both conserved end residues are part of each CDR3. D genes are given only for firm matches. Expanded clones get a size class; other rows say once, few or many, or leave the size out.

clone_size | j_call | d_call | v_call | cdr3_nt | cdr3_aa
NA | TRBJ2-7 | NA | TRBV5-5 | TGTGCCAGCAGCTTGGGCCAGGGTGACTACGAGCAGTACTTC | CASSLGQGDYEQYF
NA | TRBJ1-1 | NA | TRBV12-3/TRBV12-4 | TGTGCCAGCAGTACCTGGACAGATAACACTGAAGCTTTCTTT | CASSTWTDNTEAFF
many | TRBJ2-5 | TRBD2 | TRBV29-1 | TGCAGCGTTGTTCCCAGCGGGAGGAGAGAGACCCAGTACTTC | CSVVPSGRRETQYF
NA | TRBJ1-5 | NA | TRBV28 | TGTGCCAGCAGGGGGCCATACAATCAGCCCCAGCATTTT | CASRGPYNQPQHF
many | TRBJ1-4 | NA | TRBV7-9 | TGTGCCAGCAGCTTATCTTGGCAGGGCGTCGAAAAACTGTTTTTT | CASSLSWQGVEKLFF
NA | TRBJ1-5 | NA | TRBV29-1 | TGCAGCGTCGTCACGGGGTCGAGCAATCAGCCCCAGCATTTT | CSVVTGSSNQPQHF
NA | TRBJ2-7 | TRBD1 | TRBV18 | TGTGCCGGCTCATCGGGACAGTCCTACGAGCAGTACTTC | CAGSSGQSYEQYF
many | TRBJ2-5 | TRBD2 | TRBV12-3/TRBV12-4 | TGTGCCAGCGGACTAGCGGGAAACCAAGAGACCCAGTACTTC | CASGLAGNQETQYF
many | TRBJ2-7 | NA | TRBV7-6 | TGTGCCAGCACCCCCAGTAGGGGAGGCAACGAGCAGTACTTC | CASTPSRGGNEQYF
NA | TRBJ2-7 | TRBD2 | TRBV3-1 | TGTGCCAGCAGCCTGGGGACTAGCGGGAGGAACGAGCAGTACTTC | CASSLGTSGRNEQYF
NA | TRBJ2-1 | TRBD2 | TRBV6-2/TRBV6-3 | TGTGCCAGCAGCGACCCCCTCCTAGCGGATGATTGGAATGAGCAGTTCTTC | CASSDPLLADDWNEQFF
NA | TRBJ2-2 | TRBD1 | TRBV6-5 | TGTGCCAGCAGTTACTCCGGGACAGGGTATTTGGAGACGACCGGGGAGCTGTTTTTT | CASSYSGTGYLETTGELFF
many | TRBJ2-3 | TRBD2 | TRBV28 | TGTGCCAGCAGCACACTAGCGGGAGGTAACACAGATACGCAGTATTTT | CASSTLAGGNTDTQYF
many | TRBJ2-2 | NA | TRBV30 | TGTGCCTGGGGGGAGAACACCGGGGAGCTGTTTTTT | CAWGENTGELFF
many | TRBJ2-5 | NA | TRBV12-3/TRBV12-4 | TGTGCCAGCAGGGTAGCGTTGGGCCTCCAAGAGACCCAGTACTTC | CASRVALGLQETQYF
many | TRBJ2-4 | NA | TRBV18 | TGTGCCAGCTCCCGGACAGAGAAAAACATTCAGTACTTC | CASSRTEKNIQYF
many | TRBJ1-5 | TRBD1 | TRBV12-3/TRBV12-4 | TGTGCCAGCAGGACTGGGACAGGGGGGAGTCAGCCCCAGCATTTT | CASRTGTGGSQPQHF
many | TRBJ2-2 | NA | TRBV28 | TGTGCCAGCAGTTTACTTCGCGGGAAGGCCGGGGAGCTGTTTTTT | CASSLLRGKAGELFF
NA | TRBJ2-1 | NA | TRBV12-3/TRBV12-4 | TGTGCCAGCAGTTTAGGCCACGGGGGTGAGCAGTTCTTC | CASSLGHGGEQFF
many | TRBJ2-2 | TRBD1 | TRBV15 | TGTGCCACCAGCAGAGGGGACAGGAGCACCGGGGAGCTGTTTTTT | CATSRGDRSTGELFF
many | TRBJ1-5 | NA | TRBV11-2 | TGTGCCAGCAGCTTAGGGCGCTCGGGGGCCCAGCATTTT | CASSLGRSGAQHF
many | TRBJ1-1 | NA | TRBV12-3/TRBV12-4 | TGTGCCAGCGTATCGGGTCTGAACACTGAAGCTTTCTTT | CASVSGLNTEAFF
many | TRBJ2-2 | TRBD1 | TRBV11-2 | TGTGCCAGCAGCTTAGAAAGGACAGGCGGGGAGCTGTTTTTT | CASSLERTGGELFF
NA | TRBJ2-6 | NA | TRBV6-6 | TGTGCCAGCAGTTACTCGATGGACTCTGGGGCCAACGTCCTGACTTTC | CASSYSMDSGANVLTF